This TCR beta chain was found in a study of blood T cells in healthy people across ages. Study-level findings and limits: Age showed a roughly linear inverse relationship with TCR beta diversity per million T cells.

As for this clonotype: What it binds is not known.

V was trimmed by 5 bases and J by 8 bases, leaving 18 bases between them. The CDR3 is 15 amino acids. From germline, CDR1 is MNHEY and CDR2 SMNVEV (reference sequence). Combining a sample-barcoded 5' primer with a J-beta primer mix, a second PCR ran for roughly 6 to 11 cycles. TCRdb called the 5' RACE reads again in MiXCR, with one record for every CDR3 protein. The data contain around 1.5 million distinct CDR3 sequences, about 43% of them seen just once; the ten biggest clones take up roughly 7.7%. The source of this sequence is a woman aged 18-29 years in good health. V gene TRBV27 combines with J gene TRBJ1-4; D is perhaps TRBD1 (5 bases). Input material: blood. The CDR3 nucleotides read TGTGCCAGCAGTCCCCCGGGACTTTCGGGGGAAAAACTGTTTTTT. Translating gives CASSPPGLSGEKLFF.